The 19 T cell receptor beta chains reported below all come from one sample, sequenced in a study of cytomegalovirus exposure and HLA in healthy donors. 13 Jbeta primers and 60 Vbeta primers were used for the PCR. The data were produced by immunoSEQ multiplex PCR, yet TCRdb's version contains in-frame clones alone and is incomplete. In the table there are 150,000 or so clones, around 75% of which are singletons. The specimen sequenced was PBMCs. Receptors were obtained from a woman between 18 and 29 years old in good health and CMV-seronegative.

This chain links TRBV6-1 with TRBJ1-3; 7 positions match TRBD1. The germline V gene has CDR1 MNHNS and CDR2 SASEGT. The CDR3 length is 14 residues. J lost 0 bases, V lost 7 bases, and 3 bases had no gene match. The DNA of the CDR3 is TGTGCCAGCACCGACAGGGCCTCTGGAAACACCATATATTTT. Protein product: CASTDRASGNTIYF.

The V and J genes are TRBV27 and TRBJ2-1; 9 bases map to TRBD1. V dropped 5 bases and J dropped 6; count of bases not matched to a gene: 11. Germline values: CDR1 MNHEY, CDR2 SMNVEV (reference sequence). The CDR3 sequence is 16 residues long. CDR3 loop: CASSKKTGGAGNEQFF. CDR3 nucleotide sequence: TGTGCCAGCAGTAAAAAGACAGGGGGTGCGGGCAATGAGCAGTTCTTC.

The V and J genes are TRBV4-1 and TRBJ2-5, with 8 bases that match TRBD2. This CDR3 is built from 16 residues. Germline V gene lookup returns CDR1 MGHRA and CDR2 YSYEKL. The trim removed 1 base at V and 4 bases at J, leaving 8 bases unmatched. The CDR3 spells CASSQVPGGVRETQYF. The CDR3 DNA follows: TGCGCCAGCAGCCAAGTCCCGGGGGGGGTCCGAGAGACCCAGTACTTC.

The CDR3 sequence: CASSTTVNYGYTF. The CDR3 DNA is TGCGCCAGCAGCACGACAGTGAACTATGGCTACACCTTC. This sequence joins TRBV5-1 and TRBJ1-2, with TRBD1 as a possible D gene (5 bases). The CDR3 spans 13 residues. Trimming cost V 4 bases and J 2 bases, with 9 bases left between them. Germline V gene lookup returns CDR1 SGHRS and CDR2 YFSETQ. The full variable domain, in which reference TRBV5-1 and TRBJ1-2 provide the parts outside the CDR3, is KAGVTQTPRYLIKTRGQQVTLSCSPISGHRSVSWYQQTPGQGLQFLFEYFSETQRNKGNFPGRFSGRQFSNSRSEMNVSTLELGDSALYLCASSTTVNYGYTFGSGTRLTVV.

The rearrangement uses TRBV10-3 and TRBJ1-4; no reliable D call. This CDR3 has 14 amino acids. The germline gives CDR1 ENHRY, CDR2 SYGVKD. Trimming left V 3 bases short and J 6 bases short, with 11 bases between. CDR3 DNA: TGTGCCATCAGTGAAGGTGGGCGTCATGAAAAACTGTTTTTT. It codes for CAISEGGRHEKLFF.

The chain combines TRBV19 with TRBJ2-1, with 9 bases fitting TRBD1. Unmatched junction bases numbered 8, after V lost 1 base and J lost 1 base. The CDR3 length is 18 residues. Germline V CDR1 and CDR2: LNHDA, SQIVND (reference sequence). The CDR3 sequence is CASSIGWDRDNSYNEQFF. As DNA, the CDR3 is TGTGCCAGTAGTATAGGTTGGGACAGGGATAATTCCTACAATGAGCAGTTCTTC.

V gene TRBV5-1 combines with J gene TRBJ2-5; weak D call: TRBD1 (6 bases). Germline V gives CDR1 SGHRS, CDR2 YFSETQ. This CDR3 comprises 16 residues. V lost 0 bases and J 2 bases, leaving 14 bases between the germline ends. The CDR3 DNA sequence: TGCGCCAGCAGCTTGGGCAGGGGTGGTGGGCAAGAGACCCAGTACTTC. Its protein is CASSLGRGGGQETQYF.

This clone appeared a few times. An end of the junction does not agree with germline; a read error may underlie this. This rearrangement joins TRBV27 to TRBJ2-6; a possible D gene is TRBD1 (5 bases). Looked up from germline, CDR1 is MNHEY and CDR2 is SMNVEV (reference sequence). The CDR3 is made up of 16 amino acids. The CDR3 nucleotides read TGTGCCAGCAGTTTATCGTTCGCCTCTGGGGCCAACGGCCTGACTTTC. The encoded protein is CASSLSFASGANGLTF. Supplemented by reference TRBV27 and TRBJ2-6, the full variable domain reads EAQVTQNPRYLITVTGKKLTVTCSQNMNHEYMSWYRQDPGLGLRQIYYSMNVEVTDKGDVPEGYKVSRKEKRNFPLILESPSPNQTSLYFCASSLSFASGANGLTFGAGSRLTVL.

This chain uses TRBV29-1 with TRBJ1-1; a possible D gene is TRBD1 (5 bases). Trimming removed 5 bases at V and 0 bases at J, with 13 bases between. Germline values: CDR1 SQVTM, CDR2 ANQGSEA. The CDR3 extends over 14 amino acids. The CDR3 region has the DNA TGCAGCGTTCGTTTCGTGACAGTGAACACTGAAGCTTTCTTT. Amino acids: CSVRFVTVNTEAFF.

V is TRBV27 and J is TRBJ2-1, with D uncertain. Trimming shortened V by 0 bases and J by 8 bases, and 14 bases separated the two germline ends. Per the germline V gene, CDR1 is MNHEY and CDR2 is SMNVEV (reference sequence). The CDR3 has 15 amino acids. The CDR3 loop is CASSLSRRLLDEQFF. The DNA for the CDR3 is TGTGCCAGCAGTTTATCCCGGAGATTGCTCGATGAGCAGTTCTTC.

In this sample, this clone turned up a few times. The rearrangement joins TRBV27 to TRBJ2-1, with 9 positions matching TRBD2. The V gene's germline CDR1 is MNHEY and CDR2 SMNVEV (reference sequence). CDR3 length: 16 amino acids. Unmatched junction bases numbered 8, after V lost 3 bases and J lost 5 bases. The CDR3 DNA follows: TGTGCCAGCAGTTTTCTCGCGGGAGGGTTGAACAATGAGCAGTTCTTC. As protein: CASSFLAGGLNNEQFF.

The DNA for the CDR3 is TGTGCCAGCAGCTTAACTGGGGGCGAGCAGTACGTC. Its protein product is CASSLTGGEQYV. This sequence joins TRBV11-2 and TRBJ2-7; possibly TRBD1 or TRBD2 for D (5 bases each). The V and J ends lost 2 bases and 6 bases respectively, with 8 bases between them. Germline CDR1 is SGHAT and CDR2 is FQNNGV. This CDR3 region has 12 residues.

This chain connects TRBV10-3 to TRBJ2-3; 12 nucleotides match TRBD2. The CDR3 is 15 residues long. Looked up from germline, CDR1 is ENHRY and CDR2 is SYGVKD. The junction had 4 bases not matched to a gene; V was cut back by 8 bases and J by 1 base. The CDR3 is CAISRLAGGTDTQYF. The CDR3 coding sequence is TGTGCCATCTCTCGACTAGCGGGGGGCACAGATACGCAGTATTTT.

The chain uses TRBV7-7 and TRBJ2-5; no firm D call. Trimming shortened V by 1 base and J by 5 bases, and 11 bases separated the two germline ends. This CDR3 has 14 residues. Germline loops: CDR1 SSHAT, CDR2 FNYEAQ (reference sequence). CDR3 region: CASSLGVEVETQYF. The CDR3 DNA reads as TGTGCCAGCAGCTTAGGCGTTGAAGTGGAGACCCAGTACTTC.

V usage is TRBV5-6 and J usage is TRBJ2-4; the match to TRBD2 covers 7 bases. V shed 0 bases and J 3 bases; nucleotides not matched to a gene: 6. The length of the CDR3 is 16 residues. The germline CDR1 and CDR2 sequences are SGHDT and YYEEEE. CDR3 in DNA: TGTGCCAGCAGCTTGGACCGAGGGAGGGACAAAAACATTCAGTACTTC. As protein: CASSLDRGRDKNIQYF.

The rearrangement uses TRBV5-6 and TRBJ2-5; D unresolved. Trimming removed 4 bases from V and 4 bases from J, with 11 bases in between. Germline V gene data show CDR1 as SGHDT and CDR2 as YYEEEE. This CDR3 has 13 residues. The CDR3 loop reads CASSARVVETQYF. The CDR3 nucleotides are TGTGCCAGCAGCGCCCGAGTTGTAGAGACCCAGTACTTC.

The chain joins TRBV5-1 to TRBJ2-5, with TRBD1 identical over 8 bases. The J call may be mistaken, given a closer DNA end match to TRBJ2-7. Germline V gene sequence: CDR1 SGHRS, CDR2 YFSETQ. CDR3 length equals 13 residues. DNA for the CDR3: TGCGCCAGCAGTACAGGGGGTCCCTACGAGCAGTACTTC. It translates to CASSTGGPYEQYF.

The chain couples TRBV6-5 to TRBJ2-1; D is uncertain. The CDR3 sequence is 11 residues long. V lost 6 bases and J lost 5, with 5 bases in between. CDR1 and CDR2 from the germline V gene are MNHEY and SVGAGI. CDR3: CASRYNNEQFF. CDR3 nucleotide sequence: TGTGCCAGCAGATATAACAATGAGCAGTTCTTC.

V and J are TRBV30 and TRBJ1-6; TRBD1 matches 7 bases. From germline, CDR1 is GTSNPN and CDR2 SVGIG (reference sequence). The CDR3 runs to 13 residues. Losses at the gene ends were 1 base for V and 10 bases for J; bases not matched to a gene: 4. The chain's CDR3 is CAWSEGGRSPLHF. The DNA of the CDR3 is TGTGCCTGGAGTGAAGGGGGCCGGTCACCCCTCCACTTT.